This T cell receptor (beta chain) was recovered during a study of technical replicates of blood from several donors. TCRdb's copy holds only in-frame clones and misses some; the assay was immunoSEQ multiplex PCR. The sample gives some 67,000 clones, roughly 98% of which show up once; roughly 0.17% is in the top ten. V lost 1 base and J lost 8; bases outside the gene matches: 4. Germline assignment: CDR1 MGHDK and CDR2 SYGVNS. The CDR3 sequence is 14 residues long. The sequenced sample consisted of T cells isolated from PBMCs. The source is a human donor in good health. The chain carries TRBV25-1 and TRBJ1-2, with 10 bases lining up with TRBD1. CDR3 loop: CASSEWGTGDGYTF. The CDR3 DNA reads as TGTGCCAGCAGTGAATGGGGGACAGGGGACGGCTACACCTTC.